These T cell receptor beta chains were read from a single sample in a study of blood T cell repertoires in COVID-19. This table comes from immunoSEQ multiplex PCR, and its TCRdb copy is limited to in-frame clones, with some not included. The sample carries fewer than 700,000 clones, around nine tenths recorded once. The sequenced sample consisted of peripheral blood. These TCRs come from a woman aged 50 to 65 with COVID-19, enrolled during active disease. Both conserved end residues are part of each CDR3. The D gene is left open where the match is weak. Size values are once, few and many counts, or a class for expanded clones, and some rows have none.

CASDRDGTTRQYF | TGTGCTAGCGACAGGGATGGTACTACGAGGCAGTACTTC | TRBV12-5 | TRBD1 | once | TRBJ2-7
CAVWDRGYNEQFF | TGTGCCGTTTGGGACAGGGGATACAATGAGCAGTTCTTC | TRBV28 | TRBD1 | - | TRBJ2-1
CASSFRKQGNEIQPQHF | TGTGCCAGCAGCTTCCGAAAACAGGGAAATGAGATCCAGCCCCAGCATTTT | TRBV27 | - | - | TRBJ1-5
CASSQGYGYTF | TGTGCCAGCAGCCAGGGCTATGGCTACACCTTC | TRBV12-3/TRBV12-4 | - | - | TRBJ1-2
CAWSPGQATYEQYF | TGTGCCTGGAGTCCCGGACAGGCCACCTACGAGCAGTACTTC | TRBV30 | TRBD1 | - | TRBJ2-7
CASSLDRPWDTQYF | TGCGCCAGCAGCCTGGACAGGCCTTGGGATACGCAGTATTTT | TRBV5-1 | TRBD1 | - | TRBJ2-3
CASSSPAAGFGELFF | TGTGCCAGCAGCTCCCCAGCAGCAGGGTTCGGGGAGCTGTTTTTT | TRBV11-2 | - | - | TRBJ2-2
CASSPDSRGATEAFF | TGTGCCAGCAGCCCGGACAGCCGGGGGGCGACTGAAGCTTTCTTT | TRBV5-4 | - | - | TRBJ1-1
CAWSGTVTGELFF | TGTGCCTGGAGTGGGACAGTTACCGGGGAGCTGTTTTTT | TRBV30 | - | - | TRBJ2-2
CASGLVPGTGVVAFF | TGTGCTAGTGGTTTGGTTCCCGGGACAGGGGTGGTAGCTTTCTTT | TRBV12-5 | TRBD1 | - | TRBJ1-1
CASSSFSGTREDTQYF | TGTGCCAGCAGCTCTTTCTCTGGGACTCGCGAAGATACGCAGTATTTT | TRBV7-6 | - | - | TRBJ2-3
CASSYVAGGEQFF | TGTGCCAGCAGTTACGTGGCGGGTGGTGAGCAGTTCTTC | TRBV25-1 | - | - | TRBJ2-1
CASSQRGEDTDTQYF | TGTGCCAGCAGCCAGCGGGGGGAGGACACAGATACGCAGTATTTT | TRBV4-2 | TRBD2 | - | TRBJ2-3
CASSPIWRGGTEAFF | TGTGCCAGCAGCCCTATCTGGAGGGGTGGCACTGAAGCTTTCTTT | TRBV11-2 | - | once | TRBJ1-1
CASSLSMTGGTTEQYF | TGTGCCAGCAGTTTATCGATGACGGGGGGGACAACCGAGCAGTACTTC | TRBV27 | TRBD2 | - | TRBJ2-7
CASSTTSGGEETQYF | TGTGCCAGCAGCACGACTAGCGGGGGGGAAGAGACCCAGTACTTC | TRBV7-8 | TRBD2 | - | TRBJ2-5
CASSRGYNEQFF | TGTGCCAGCAGTCGGGGGTACAATGAGCAGTTCTTC | TRBV5-4 | - | - | TRBJ2-1
CASSPGGTDQETQYF | TGTGCCAGCAGCCCGGGAGGGACAGACCAAGAGACCCAGTACTTC | TRBV7-7 | - | - | TRBJ2-5
CASSFLTGLYEQYF | TGTGCCAGCAGCTTTTTGACAGGACTCTACGAGCAGTACTTC | TRBV7-2 | - | - | TRBJ2-7
CASSGPAGQGNGANVLTF | TGTGCCAGCAGCGGACCCGCGGGACAGGGGAACGGGGCCAACGTCCTGACTTTC | TRBV4-2 | TRBD1 | few | TRBJ2-6
CASSRDRVNQPQHF | TGTGCCAGCAGCCGGGACAGGGTAAATCAGCCCCAGCATTTT | TRBV5-6 | TRBD1 | - | TRBJ1-5
CASSPLAGGEQETQYF | TGTGCCAGCTCACCCCTCGCAGGAGGAGAACAAGAGACCCAGTACTTC | TRBV18 | - | - | TRBJ2-5
CASSQGPRTGQFYGYTF | TGCGCCAGCAGCCAAGGGCCTCGGACAGGGCAGTTCTATGGCTACACCTTC | TRBV4-1 | TRBD1 | - | TRBJ1-2
CASSLKDRATEAFF | TGTGCCAGCAGCCTGAAGGACAGGGCAACTGAAGCTTTCTTT | TRBV3-1/TRBV3-2 | TRBD1 | - | TRBJ1-1
CASRTQGLTNEKLFF | TGTGCCAGCAGAACGCAGGGGCTAACTAATGAAAAACTGTTTTTT | TRBV27 | - | - | TRBJ1-4
CASSLGKGGNTEAFF | TGTGCCAGCAGTTTAGGGAAGGGAGGGAACACTGAAGCTTTCTTT | TRBV28 | - | - | TRBJ1-1
CASSPRGSGGTSTDTQYF | TGTGCCAGCAGCCCCCGGGGGAGCGGGGGGACTAGCACAGATACGCAGTATTTT | TRBV7-8 | TRBD2 | - | TRBJ2-3
CASSLSGRINEKLFF | TGCGCCAGCAGCCTGTCCGGCAGGATTAATGAAAAACTGTTTTTT | TRBV5-1 | - | - | TRBJ1-4
CASSLGQLEYYGYTF | TGTGCCAGCAGCTTGGGACAGCTAGAGTACTATGGCTACACCTTC | TRBV7-3 | TRBD1 | - | TRBJ1-2
CASSPRPGTGIGNTIYF | TGCGCCAGCAGCCCCCGCCCCGGGACAGGGATAGGAAACACCATATATTTT | TRBV5-1 | TRBD1 | once | TRBJ1-3
CATSDANQGLGNEQFF | TGTGCCACCAGTGACGCTAATCAGGGGCTGGGGAATGAGCAGTTCTTC | TRBV24-1 | - | - | TRBJ2-1
CASSFFRGETQYF | TGTGCCAGCAGTTTTTTCAGGGGAGAGACCCAGTACTTC | TRBV27 | - | - | TRBJ2-5
CASSGTGLGRELFF | TGTGCCAGCAGCGGGACAGGGCTGGGCAGGGAGCTGTTTTTT | TRBV25-1 | TRBD1 | - | TRBJ2-2
CASSLGSGELFF | TGTGCCAGCAGCCTTGGGAGTGGGGAGCTGTTTTTT | TRBV3-1/TRBV3-2 | - | - | TRBJ2-2
CASSLEQAYGYTF | TGTGCCAGCAGCTTAGAGCAGGCTTATGGCTACACCTTC | TRBV7-6 | - | - | TRBJ1-2
CASSLGGVNPIYF | TGTGCCAGCAGCCTTGGGGGGGTAAACCCCATATATTTT | TRBV12-3/TRBV12-4 | - | - | TRBJ1-3
CASSLGAGLVQYF | TGCGCCAGCAGCTTGGGAGCGGGACTCGTGCAGTATTTT | TRBV5-1 | TRBD2 | - | TRBJ2-3
CASGRGVLNNYGYTF | TGTGCCAGCGGGAGGGGCGTTCTTAATAACTATGGCTACACCTTC | TRBV6-5 | - | - | TRBJ1-2
CASSLSAGINTGELFF | TGTGCCAGCAGCTTATCCGCAGGGATAAACACCGGGGAGCTGTTTTTT | TRBV7-7 | - | - | TRBJ2-2
CASTTGQGYEAFF | TGTGCCAGCACCACAGGACAGGGATATGAAGCTTTCTTT | TRBV3-1/TRBV3-2 | TRBD1 | - | TRBJ1-1
CASSLGQGFYEQYF | TGTGCCAGCAGCCTCGGACAGGGATTCTACGAGCAGTACTTC | TRBV11-2 | TRBD1 | - | TRBJ2-7
CASGLVPGQLYGYTF | TGTGCTAGTGGTTTGGTTCCTGGACAGCTCTATGGCTACACCTTC | TRBV12-5 | - | - | TRBJ1-2
CASSYTQGAGEKLFF | TGTGCCAGCAGTTACACCCAGGGGGCAGGGGAAAAACTGTTTTTT | TRBV6-5 | TRBD1 | - | TRBJ1-4
CASSLGQGATEQFF | TGTGCCAGCAGCTTGGGACAGGGGGCGACTGAGCAGTTCTTC | TRBV7-7 | TRBD1 | - | TRBJ2-1
CATTGSGGGSQPQHF | TGTGCCACCACGGGTTCGGGGGGGGGAAGTCAGCCCCAGCATTTT | TRBV10-3 | - | - | TRBJ1-5
CASSPGEAVYF | TGTGCCAGCAGCCCTGGTGAGGCGGTGTACTTC | TRBV12-3/TRBV12-4 | - | - | TRBJ2-7
CAISAQGNEQFF | TGTGCCATCAGTGCACAGGGAAATGAGCAGTTCTTC | TRBV10-3 | - | - | TRBJ2-1
CASEGDLNTEAFF | TGTGCCAGCGAGGGAGATTTGAACACTGAAGCTTTCTTT | TRBV2 | - | once | TRBJ1-1
CASSSPRGSGGPITDTQYF | TGTGCCAGCAGTTCCCCCCGGGGGAGCGGGGGGCCCATCACAGATACGCAGTATTTT | TRBV7-6 | TRBD2 | - | TRBJ2-3
CAWRPRTGELFF | TGTGCCTGGAGGCCCCGGACCGGGGAGCTGTTTTTT | TRBV30 | - | - | TRBJ2-2
CASNSGTGQYEQYF | TGTGCCAGTAACTCCGGGACAGGGCAATACGAGCAGTACTTC | TRBV19 | TRBD1 | - | TRBJ2-7
CASSQSDRGAFF | TGTGCCAGCAGCCAGTCGGACAGGGGAGCTTTCTTT | TRBV7-9 | TRBD1 | - | TRBJ1-1
CASSLFGGATRLNEQFF | TGTGCCAGCAGCCTATTCGGAGGGGCTACAAGGCTAAATGAGCAGTTCTTC | TRBV11-2 | - | - | TRBJ2-1
CASSRGTEAFF | TGTGCCAGCAGCCGGGGCACTGAAGCTTTCTTT | TRBV6-5 | - | - | TRBJ1-1
CSVTTGGVYEQYF | TGCAGCGTGACGACAGGGGGCGTCTACGAGCAGTACTTC | TRBV29-1 | TRBD1 | once | TRBJ2-7
CASSNDRGRNYEQYF | TGTGCCAGCAGCAATGACAGGGGGCGAAACTACGAGCAGTACTTC | TRBV2 | TRBD1 | - | TRBJ2-7
CAPRRSCGYTF | TGTGCCCCTCGGAGATCCTGTGGCTACACCTTC | TRBV10-3 | - | - | TRBJ1-2
CASSREGDRREAFF | TGTGCCAGCTCGAGAGAAGGGGATCGTCGTGAAGCTTTCTTT | TRBV18 | - | - | TRBJ1-1
CASSFQGDSYEQYF | TGTGCCAGCAGTTTCCAGGGGGACTCCTACGAGCAGTACTTC | TRBV27 | TRBD1 | - | TRBJ2-7
CASSQTGTMSEQYF | TGTGCCAGCAGCCAGACCGGGACTATGTCCGAGCAGTACTTC | TRBV6-5 | TRBD2 | - | TRBJ2-7